This passage covers 23 T cell receptor beta chains from one sample sequenced in a study of blood T cell repertoires in COVID-19 (dated by TCRdb to the early 2020s). The library was made by the immunoSEQ multiplex PCR assay. Here the immuneACCESS table is served through TCRdb, limited to in-frame sequences with V and J called. Missing clones are a known gap in these copies; in checked studies unresolved V genes cover under half, and the rest lacks a known reason. Present in this sample are around 250,000 clones, 85% to 90% of which were seen just once. Jointly, the top ten make up 2.1% of the sample. The specimen sequenced was peripheral blood. The receptor source for this set is a woman aged 55-69 years with COVID-19, enrolled during active disease.

The chain combines TRBV12-3 or TRBV12-4 with TRBJ2-7; TRBD1 might be the D (6 bases). CDR3 length: 13 residues. Trimming cost V 8 bases and J 6 bases, with 17 bases left between them. The CDR3 coding sequence is TGTGCCAGCGCCCCTAGACAGGCCCTCGAGCAGTACTTC. This codes for CASAPRQALEQYF.

V usage is TRBV4-3 and J usage is TRBJ2-5, with 12 bases lining up with TRBD2. Per the germline V gene, CDR1 is LGHNA and CDR2 is YSLEER. The ends lost 3 bases at V and 4 bases at J; junction bases unmatched: 9. The CDR3 loop spans 17 amino acids. DNA of the CDR3: TGCGCCAGCAGCCATTCCCCGGGACTAGCGGGCCCAGAGACCCAGTACTTC. Translated: CASSHSPGLAGPETQYF.

The genes are TRBV6-5 and TRBJ2-3; 8 bases agree with TRBD1. CDR1 is MNHEY and CDR2 is SVGAGI in the germline V gene. This CDR3 has 15 amino acids. V trimming: 6 bases; J trimming: 0 bases; junction bases outside the gene matches: 5. CDR3 nucleotide sequence: TGTGCCAGCAGCCCGGACAGGGCAAGCACAGATACGCAGTATTTT. Amino acid sequence: CASSPDRASTDTQYF.

The rearrangement uses TRBV6-6 and TRBJ1-1; a possible D gene is TRBD1 (6 bases). The CDR3 totals 14 residues. Germline-derived CDR1 and CDR2 are MNHNY and SVGAGI (reference sequence). V was clipped by 7 bases and J by 2 bases, with 14 bases between them. As DNA, the CDR3 is TGTGCCAGCACCGCAGACAGGAGTAACACTGAAGCTTTCTTT. It specifies CASTADRSNTEAFF.

V is TRBV13 and J is TRBJ2-1; a possible D gene is TRBD2 (6 bases). Trimming pared 1 base from V and 4 bases from J, leaving 11 bases between. The V gene's germline CDR1 is PRHDT and CDR2 FYEKMQ (reference sequence). The CDR3 spans 15 residues. CDR3 nucleotides: TGTGCCAGCAGCTTAGCTTGGGACTTATACAATGAGCAGTTCTTC. It encodes CASSLAWDLYNEQFF.

The rearrangement joins TRBV29-1 to TRBJ1-1, with D uncertain. V was clipped by 1 base and J by 1 base, with 13 bases between them. Germline lookup yields CDR1 SQVTM and CDR2 ANQGSEA. The length of the CDR3 is 15 residues. The CDR3 loop reads CSVEANSGRNTEAFF. CDR3 nucleotides: TGCAGCGTTGAAGCAAATTCAGGCAGGAACACTGAAGCTTTCTTT.

This sequence joins TRBV4-1 and TRBJ1-6, with 10 bases lining up with TRBD1. The germline gives CDR1 MGHRA, CDR2 YSYEKL. Germline trimming cut 0 bases from V and 4 bases from J; bases unmatched to any gene: 6. The CDR3 is made up of 18 amino acids. The CDR3 DNA follows: TGCGCCAGCAGCCAAGATCCGAAGGGACAGGGGTATAATTCACCCCTCCACTTT. This encodes CASSQDPKGQGYNSPLHF.

The J gene is TRBJ2-3, the V gene TRBV7-8; 10 bases fit TRBD2. Trimming cost V 5 bases and J 3 bases; bases outside gene matches: 2. The CDR3 loop spans 14 amino acids. CDR1 is SGHVS, CDR2 FQNEAQ, per germline. CDR3 protein: CASSLSGGTDTQYF. The CDR3 DNA sequence: TGTGCCAGCAGCCTTAGCGGGGGGACAGATACGCAGTATTTT.

The count of this clone is one. The rearrangement joins TRBV4-2 to TRBJ1-4; D not certain. Trimming took off 0 bases at V and 12 bases at J, with 20 bases between the two ends. Germline V gene data show CDR1 as LGHNA and CDR2 as YNFKEQ. The CDR3 sequence is 16 residues long. The CDR3 loop reads CASSQDLVSLPWELFF. The CDR3 bases are TGTGCCAGCAGCCAAGACCTAGTATCTTTACCATGGGAACTGTTTTTT.

The V call is TRBV7-2, the J call TRBJ1-2; TRBD1 matches 8 bases. V dropped 7 bases and J dropped 2; count of bases not matched to a gene: 9. The CDR3 is 15 residues long. CDR1 and CDR2 (germline): SGHTA, FQGNSA. This CDR3 is CASNPGDRTNYGYTF. The CDR3 DNA reads TGTGCCAGCAACCCGGGGGACAGGACAAACTATGGCTACACCTTC.

This chain joins TRBV24-1 and TRBJ2-3; 7 bases agree with TRBD1. The CDR3 has 16 residues. The germline CDR1 and CDR2 sequences are KGHDR and SFDVKD. V shed 3 bases, J shed 2 bases, and the junction held 7 bases outside the gene matches. CDR3: CATSDNRGGDTDTQYF. The DNA of the CDR3 is TGTGCCACCAGTGATAACAGGGGTGGGGACACAGATACGCAGTATTTT.

The chain couples TRBV11-2 to TRBJ1-1; unclear D gene. The germline V gene has CDR1 SGHAT and CDR2 FQNNGV. V was pared by 7 bases and J by 3 bases, with 15 bases between. The CDR3 contains 14 residues. CDR3 protein: CASNLLRRDTEAFF. CDR3 DNA: TGTGCCAGCAACCTGCTTAGACGGGACACTGAAGCTTTCTTT. The full variable domain, its missing parts supplied by reference TRBV11-2 and TRBJ1-1, is EAGVAQSPRYKIIEKRQSVAFWCNPISGHATLYWYQQILGQGPKLLIQFQNNGVVDDSQLPKDRFSAERLKGVDSTLKIQPAKLEDSAVYLCASNLLRRDTEAFFGQGTRLTVV.

V usage is TRBV3-1 (or the pseudogene TRBV3-2) and J usage is TRBJ1-2, with 7 nucleotides matching TRBD1. J gave up 4 bases and V 5 bases, and 10 bases lay outside the gene matches. The CDR3 runs 15 residues. Per the germline V gene, CDR1 is LGHDT and CDR2 is YNNKEL (reference sequence). The chain's CDR3 is CASSSRTGHAYGYTF. CDR3 DNA sequence: TGTGCCAGCAGCTCCCGGACAGGCCACGCCTATGGCTACACCTTC.

The chain carries TRBV7-8 and TRBJ1-5; TRBD1 agrees at 7 bases. After removal of 5 bases from V and 2 bases from J, the junction contained 9 bases not matched to a gene. Looked up from germline, CDR1 is SGHVS and CDR2 is FQNEAQ. The CDR3 loop spans 16 amino acids. The CDR3 region has the DNA TGTGCCAGCAGCCCCTACGACAGGGTGGGCAATCAGCCCCAGCATTTT. Translation gives CASSPYDRVGNQPQHF. Using reference TRBV7-8 and TRBJ1-5 for the parts outside the CDR3, the full variable domain is GAGVSQSPRYKVAKRGQDVALRCDPISGHVSLFWYQQALGQGPEFLTYFQNEAQLDKSGLPSDRFFAERPEGSVSTLKIQRTQQEDSAVYLCASSPYDRVGNQPQHFGDGTRLSIL.

The J gene is TRBJ2-3, the V gene TRBV3-1 (or the pseudogene TRBV3-2); maybe TRBD2 (6 bases). Trimming cost V 1 base and J 5 bases, with 13 bases left between them. The CDR3 runs to 15 residues. Germline assignment: CDR1 LGHDT and CDR2 YNNKEL (reference sequence). Written as DNA, the CDR3 is TGTGCCAGCAGCCAAGGGAGGGGTGTAGGAGATACGCAGTATTTT. Translating gives CASSQGRGVGDTQYF.

On this clone itself: The junction departs from the called germline gene at one end, perhaps through a read error. The sample holds other DNA sequences that translate to the same CDR3. This rearrangement joins TRBV3-1 (or the pseudogene TRBV3-2) to TRBJ1-3; no firm D call. The CDR3 extends over 16 amino acids. Germline CDR1 reads LGHDT; CDR2 reads YNNKEL (reference sequence). CDR3 in amino acids: CASSQVEQSSGNTIYF. DNA of the CDR3: TGTGCCAGCAGCCAAGTCGAACAGAGCTCTGGAAACACCATATACTTT.

V gene TRBV6-5 combines with J gene TRBJ1-6; D uncertain. Trimming took off 0 bases at V and 0 bases at J, with 3 bases between the two ends. Germline assignment: CDR1 MNHEY and CDR2 SVGAGI. There are 15 residues in the CDR3. The CDR3 DNA reads as TGTGCCAGCAGTTACTCCAGCTCCTATAATTCACCCCTCCACTTT. This gives the protein CASSYSSSYNSPLHF.

The chain recombines TRBV11-2 with TRBJ1-3, with D perhaps matching TRBD1 (6 bases). The V and J ends lost 4 bases and 0 bases respectively, with 10 bases between them. This CDR3 spans 15 amino acids. CDR1 is SGHAT and CDR2 is FQNNGV in the germline V gene. The CDR3 loop reads CASSWTANSGNTIYF. The CDR3 DNA follows: TGTGCCAGCAGCTGGACAGCGAACTCTGGAAACACCATATATTTT.

The genes are TRBV7-2 and TRBJ1-2, with D hard to call. CDR1 and CDR2 from the germline V gene are SGHTA and FQGNSA. The CDR3 consists of 12 residues. V lost 4 bases and J lost 7, with 10 bases in between. The CDR3, as DNA: TGTGCCAGCAGCTACCAGAGGGCTGGCTACACCTTC. It is translated as CASSYQRAGYTF.

The chain uses TRBV5-6 and TRBJ2-7; 8 nucleotides match TRBD1. The germline CDR1 and CDR2 sequences are SGHDT and YYEEEE. The CDR3 spans 15 residues. V gave up 3 bases and J gave up 3 bases; unmatched junction bases: 8. This CDR3 is CASSSRGQGVYEQYF. For the CDR3, the DNA is TGTGCCAGCAGCTCCAGGGGGCAGGGGGTCTACGAGCAGTACTTC.

The chain couples TRBV4-1 to TRBJ2-5, with 14 bases lining up with TRBD2. The CDR3 totals 16 residues. Germline values: CDR1 MGHRA, CDR2 YSYEKL. J lost 2 bases, V lost 4 bases, and 3 bases had no gene match. The CDR3 protein is CASSPWTSGGQETQYF. CDR3 nucleotides: TGCGCCAGCAGCCCCTGGACTAGCGGGGGGCAAGAGACCCAGTACTTC.

This chain connects TRBV29-1 to TRBJ1-2; D gene ambiguous. Germline CDR1 is SQVTM and CDR2 is ANQGSEA. V lost 6 bases and J 0 bases, leaving 20 bases between the germline ends. This CDR3 region has 16 residues. The chain's CDR3 is CSVVPGYSKPNYGYTF. The DNA of the CDR3 is TGCAGCGTGGTGCCAGGATACTCAAAACCTAACTATGGCTACACCTTC.

The chain recombines TRBV19 with TRBJ1-2, with D possibly matching TRBD1 (5 bases). Germline assignment: CDR1 LNHDA and CDR2 SQIVND (reference sequence). The V and J ends lost 3 bases and 4 bases respectively, with 15 bases between them. The CDR3 is 15 residues long. CDR3: CASSIGGARGYGYTF. CDR3 bases: TGTGCCAGTAGTATCGGGGGAGCACGGGGCTATGGCTACACCTTC.